This T cell receptor beta chain was sequenced in a study of beta chain features in type 1 diabetes. Via CD45RO/CCR7/CD25/CD127/CD95/CD27, cells of the CD4+ naive, central memory, regulatory and stem cell-like memory subsets were sorted. Populations obtained by sorting all exceeded 95% purity. The isolated RNA, all of it, was reverse transcribed, so expressed TCRB transcripts were what got sequenced. TCRdb's copy holds only in-frame clones and misses some; the assay was immunoSEQ multiplex PCR. The sample has fewer than 500,000 clones; about 14% are singletons. This clone has a handful of counts. CDR1 is MNHNS and CDR2 is SASEGT in the germline V gene. This CDR3 is built from 13 residues. V lost 5 bases, J lost 5 bases, and 9 bases lay in between.

The TCR originated in a man aged 25-45 years in good health. The V call is TRBV6-1, the J call TRBJ1-4; possible D gene TRBD1, 5 bases. The specimen was naive CD4+ T cells from blood. DNA of the CDR3: TGTGCCAGCAGTTCTCCAGGGAATGAAAAACTGTTTTTT. Protein product: CASSSPGNEKLFF.